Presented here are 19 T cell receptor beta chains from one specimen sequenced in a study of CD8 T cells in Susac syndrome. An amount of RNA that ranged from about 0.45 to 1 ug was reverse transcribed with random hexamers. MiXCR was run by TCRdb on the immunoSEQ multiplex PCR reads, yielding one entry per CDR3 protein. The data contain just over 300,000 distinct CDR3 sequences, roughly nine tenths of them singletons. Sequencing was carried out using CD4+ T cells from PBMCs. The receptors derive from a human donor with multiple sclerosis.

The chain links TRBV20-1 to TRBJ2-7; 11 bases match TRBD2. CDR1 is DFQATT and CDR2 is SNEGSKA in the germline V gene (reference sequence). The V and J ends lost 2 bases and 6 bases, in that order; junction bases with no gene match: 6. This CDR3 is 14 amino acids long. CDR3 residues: CSARRVSGRGEQYF. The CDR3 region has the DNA TGCAGTGCTAGAAGGGTTAGCGGGAGGGGCGAGCAGTACTTC.

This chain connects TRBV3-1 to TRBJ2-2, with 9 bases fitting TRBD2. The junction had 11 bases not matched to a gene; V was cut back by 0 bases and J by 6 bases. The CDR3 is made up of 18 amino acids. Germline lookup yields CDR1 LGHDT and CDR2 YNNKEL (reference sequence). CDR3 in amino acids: CASSQEGTSRVRSGELFF. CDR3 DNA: TGTGCCAGCAGCCAAGAAGGGACTAGCAGGGTCAGATCCGGGGAGCTGTTTTTT.

This CDR3 is CASSGQRNTEAFF. CDR3 nucleotides: TGCGCCAGCAGTGGACAGAGGAACACTGAAGCTTTCTTT. V usage is TRBV10-1 and J usage is TRBJ1-1, with D maybe TRBD1 (5 bases). This CDR3 comprises 13 residues. The V end was cut by 4 bases, the J end by 1 base, with 7 bases between. The germline gives CDR1 WNHNN, CDR2 SYGVQD (reference sequence).

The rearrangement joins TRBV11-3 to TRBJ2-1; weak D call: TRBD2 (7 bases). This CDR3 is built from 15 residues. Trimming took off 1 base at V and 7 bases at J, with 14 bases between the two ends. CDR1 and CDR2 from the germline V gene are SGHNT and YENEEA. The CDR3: CASSLATGRANEQFF. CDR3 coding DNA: TGTGCCAGCAGCTTAGCCACAGGGAGGGCGAATGAGCAGTTCTTC. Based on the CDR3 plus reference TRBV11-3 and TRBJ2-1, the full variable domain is EAGVVQSPRYKIIEKKQPVAFWCNPISGHNTLYWYLQNLGQGPELLIRYENEEAVDDSQLPKDRFSAERLKGVDSTLKIQPAELGDSAVYLCASSLATGRANEQFFGPGTRLTVL.

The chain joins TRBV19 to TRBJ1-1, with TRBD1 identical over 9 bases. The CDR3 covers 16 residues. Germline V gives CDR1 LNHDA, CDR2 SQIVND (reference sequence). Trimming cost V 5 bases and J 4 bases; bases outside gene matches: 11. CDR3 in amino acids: CASSLTQGAGGTEAFF. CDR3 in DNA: TGTGCCAGTAGTTTAACACAGGGGGCTGGAGGCACTGAAGCTTTCTTT.

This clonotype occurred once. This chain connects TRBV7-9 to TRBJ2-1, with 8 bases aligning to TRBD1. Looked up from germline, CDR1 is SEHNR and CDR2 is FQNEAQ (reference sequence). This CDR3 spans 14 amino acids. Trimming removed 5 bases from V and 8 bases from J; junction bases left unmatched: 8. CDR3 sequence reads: CASSPRTGYDEQFF. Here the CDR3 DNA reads TGTGCCAGCAGCCCTAGGACAGGGTACGATGAGCAGTTCTTC.

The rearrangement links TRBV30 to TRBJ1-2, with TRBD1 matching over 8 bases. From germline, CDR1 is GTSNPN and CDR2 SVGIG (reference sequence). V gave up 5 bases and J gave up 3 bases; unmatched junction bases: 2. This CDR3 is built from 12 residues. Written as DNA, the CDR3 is TGTGCCTGGGGACAGGGCCACTATGGCTACACCTTC. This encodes CAWGQGHYGYTF.

CDR3 in DNA: TGTGCCAGCACCCTGTGGACAGGGGGACAAGATACGCAGTATTTT. This codes for CASTLWTGGQDTQYF. This sequence joins TRBV12-3 or TRBV12-4 and TRBJ2-3; TRBD1 agrees at 10 bases. With 7 bases clipped from V and 5 bases from J, the junction kept 9 bases outside the gene matches. The CDR3 is 15 residues long.

The CDR3 coding sequence is TGTGCCAGCAGTGTTATGGGGGGCAGGGAAGAGACCCAGTACTTC. It translates to CASSVMGGREETQYF. The chain uses TRBV2 and TRBJ2-5; perhaps D is TRBD1 or TRBD2 (6 bases each). Germline V lookup: CDR1 SNHLY, CDR2 FYNNEI. The CDR3 consists of 15 residues. The V gene lost 4 bases and the J gene lost 3 bases, with 15 bases spanning the gap.

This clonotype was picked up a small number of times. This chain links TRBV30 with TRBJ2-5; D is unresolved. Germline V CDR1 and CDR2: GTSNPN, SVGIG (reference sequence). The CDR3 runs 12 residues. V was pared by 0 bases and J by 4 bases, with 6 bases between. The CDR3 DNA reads TGTGCCTGGAGTGTTTTCCGAGAGACCCAGTACTTC. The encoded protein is CAWSVFRETQYF.

The CDR3 region is CATSRAGSYNEQFF. The CDR3 DNA sequence: TGTGCCACCTCGCGGGCAGGATCCTACAATGAGCAGTTCTTC. The rearrangement links TRBV24-1 to TRBJ2-1, with TRBD2 as a possible D gene (5 bases). Germline V lookup: CDR1 KGHDR, CDR2 SFDVKD. V was trimmed by 9 bases and J by 1 base, leaving 12 bases between them. CDR3 length: 14 residues.

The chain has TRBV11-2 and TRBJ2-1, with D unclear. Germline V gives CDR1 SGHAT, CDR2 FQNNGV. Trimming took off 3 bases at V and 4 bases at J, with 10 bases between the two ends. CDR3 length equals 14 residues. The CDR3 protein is CASSFGQAYNEQFF. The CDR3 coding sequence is TGTGCCAGCAGCTTTGGCCAGGCTTACAATGAGCAGTTCTTC.

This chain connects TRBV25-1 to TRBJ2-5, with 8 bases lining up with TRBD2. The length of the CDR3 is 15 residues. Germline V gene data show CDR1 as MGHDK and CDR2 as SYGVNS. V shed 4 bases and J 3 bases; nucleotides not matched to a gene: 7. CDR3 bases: TGTGCCAGCAGTGCCGGTAGCGGGAACAAAGAGACCCAGTACTTC. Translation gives CASSAGSGNKETQYF.

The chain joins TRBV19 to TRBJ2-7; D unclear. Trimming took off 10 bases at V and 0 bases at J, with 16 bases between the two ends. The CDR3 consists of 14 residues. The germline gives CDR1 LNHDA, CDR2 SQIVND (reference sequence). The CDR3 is CATRPRIDSYEQYF. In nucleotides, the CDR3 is TGTGCCACCCGACCTAGGATAGACTCCTACGAGCAGTACTTC.

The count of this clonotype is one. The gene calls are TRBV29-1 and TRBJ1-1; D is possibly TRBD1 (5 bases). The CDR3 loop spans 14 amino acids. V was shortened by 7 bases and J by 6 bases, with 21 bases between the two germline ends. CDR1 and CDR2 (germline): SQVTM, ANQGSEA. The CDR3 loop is CSAGGSRVGSEAFF. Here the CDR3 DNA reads TGCAGCGCGGGGGGTAGCAGGGTGGGTTCTGAAGCTTTCTTT.

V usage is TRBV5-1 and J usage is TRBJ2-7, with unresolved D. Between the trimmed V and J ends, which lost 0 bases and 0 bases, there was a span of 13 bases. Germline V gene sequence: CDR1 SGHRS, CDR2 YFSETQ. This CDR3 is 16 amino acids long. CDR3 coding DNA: TGCGCCAGCAGCTTGGCCCGCCAGGATTTCTCCTACGAGCAGTACTTC. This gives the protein CASSLARQDFSYEQYF.

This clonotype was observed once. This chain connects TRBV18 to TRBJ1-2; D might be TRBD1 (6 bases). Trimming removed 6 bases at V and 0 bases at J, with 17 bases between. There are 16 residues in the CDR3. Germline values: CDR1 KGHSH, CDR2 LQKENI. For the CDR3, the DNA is TGTGCCAGCTCGCGGGGGACAATTGGAGCTAACTATGGCTACACCTTC. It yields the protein CASSRGTIGANYGYTF.

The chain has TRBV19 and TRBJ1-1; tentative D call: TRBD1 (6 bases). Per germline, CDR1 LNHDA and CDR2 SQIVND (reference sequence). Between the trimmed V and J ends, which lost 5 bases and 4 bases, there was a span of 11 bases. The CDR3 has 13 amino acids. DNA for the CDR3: TGTGCCAGTAGTGAACAGGGTCTCACTGAAGCTTTCTTT. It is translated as CASSEQGLTEAFF.

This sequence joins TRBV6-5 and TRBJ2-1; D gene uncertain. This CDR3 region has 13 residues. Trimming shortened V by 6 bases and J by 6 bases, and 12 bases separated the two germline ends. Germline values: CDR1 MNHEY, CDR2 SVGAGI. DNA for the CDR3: TGTGCCAGCAGCGAAGGGCGTGGCAATGAGCAGTTCTTC. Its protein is CASSEGRGNEQFF.